This section outlines one T cell receptor (beta chain) sequence together with its context. Its target is unknown. This entry belongs to a study of identifying expanded T cells in peripheral blood. Study results and caveats: Technical replicates showed roughly 1.2 changed clones; around 2 weeks about 16; four weeks 19. Two-week clone count variance significantly increased as total template count grew.

Profiled with immunoSEQ multiplex PCR; TCRdb holds only in-frame clones, not every one. The sample carries around 68,000 clones, more than 70% recorded once. The CDR3 covers 14 residues. CDR1 is SGHNT and CDR2 is YYREEE in the germline V gene (reference sequence). V shed 0 bases and J shed 2 bases, with 9 bases lying between them. During the collection period, no donor immune events like infections were recorded. This receptor was obtained from a person aged 18 to 70 in good health. V usage is TRBV5-4 and J usage is TRBJ2-7; perhaps TRBD2 as D (6 bases). Material: blood. The DNA for the CDR3 is TGTGCCAGCAGCTTGGCCCCTAGCGCCTACGAGCAGTACTTC. Residues: CASSLAPSAYEQYF.